This entry concerns a single T cell receptor (beta chain). Its antigen is as yet unknown. This record comes from a study of blood T cells in healthy people across ages. Study findings and constraints: Roughly linear declines in TCR beta diversity per million T cells occurred with age.

In germline, CDR1 is DFQATT, CDR2 SNEGSKA (reference sequence). The CDR3 has 14 residues. In terms of origin and age, donors were healthy Caucasian individuals from Russia aged roughly 6 to 95. For every donor, a draw yielded 8.5 to 10 milliliters of peripheral blood. A J-beta primer mix and a sample-barcoded 5' primer were used in a second PCR of about 7 to 11 cycles. Per sample, CDR3-containing paired-end reads numbered at least 2.5 million. TCRdb re-derived calls from the 5' RACE reads in MiXCR, one entry per CDR3 protein. The sample records 850,000 to 1,000,000 distinct CDR3 sequences, about 51% being singletons.

This TCR was recovered from a woman aged 60-75 years in good health. Specimen: blood. This sequence joins TRBV20-1 and TRBJ1-4, with TRBD1 matching 11 bases. CDR3 residues: CRAWTGGRREKLFF. Written as DNA, the CDR3 is TGCAGAGCATGGACAGGGGGCCGTCGTGAAAAACTGTTTTTT.